These 10 T cell receptor beta chains came from one sample sequenced in a study of identical twins. TCRdb called the 5' RACE reads again in MiXCR, with one record for every CDR3 protein. Among some 690,000 distinct CDR3 sequences, around 20% were seen once, and the ten largest hold around 4.4%. This sample also belongs to another study, concerning T cells expressing NK-cell markers.

Sample: PBMCs. Every receptor here comes from a woman between 18 and 29 years old in good health.

The table lists this clonotype with a few counts. The chain joins TRBV12-3 or TRBV12-4 to TRBJ1-5; unclear D gene. The CDR3 consists of 15 residues. V shed 3 bases and J shed 2 bases, with 11 bases lying between them. This CDR3 reads CASSLRGYGNQPQHF. The CDR3, as DNA: TGTGCCAGCAGTTTGCGAGGGTATGGCAATCAGCCCCAGCATTTT.

CDR3 in DNA: TGTGCCAGCAGCCCTGTGCTAGCGGGAGCGGACTACGAGCAGTACTTC. As protein: CASSPVLAGADYEQYF. The gene calls are TRBV7-9 and TRBJ2-7, with 10 bases fitting TRBD2. CDR1 and CDR2 from the germline V gene are SEHNR and FQNEAQ (reference sequence). This CDR3 contains 16 residues. V lost 5 bases to trimming and J lost 3 bases; unmatched junction nucleotides: 10.

V usage is TRBV12-3 or TRBV12-4 and J usage is TRBJ2-7; TRBD1 might be the D (5 bases). The CDR3 is 13 residues long. Trimming removed 4 bases from V and 9 bases from J, with 16 bases in between. This chain's CDR3 is CASSYNIQGWQYF. The CDR3 nucleotides read TGTGCCAGCAGTTATAACATTCAGGGTTGGCAGTACTTC.

The chain employs TRBV5-1 and TRBJ2-5; 7 bases agree with TRBD2. From germline, CDR1 is SGHRS and CDR2 YFSETQ. V shed 1 base and J 3 bases; nucleotides not matched to a gene: 3. This CDR3 is 14 amino acids long. The CDR3 region is CASSLNLAEETQYF. The CDR3 nucleotides are TGCGCCAGCAGCTTGAATCTAGCGGAAGAGACCCAGTACTTC. Full variable domain (outside the CDR3, taken from reference TRBV5-1 and TRBJ2-5): KAGVTQTPRYLIKTRGQQVTLSCSPISGHRSVSWYQQTPGQGLQFLFEYFSETQRNKGNFPGRFSGRQFSNSRSEMNVSTLELGDSALYLCASSLNLAEETQYFGPGTRLLVL.

J is TRBJ2-1 and V is TRBV12-3 or TRBV12-4, with D unresolved. The germline V and J ends were trimmed by 6 bases and 7 bases, with 22 bases remaining between them. The CDR3 is 16 amino acids. The DNA of the CDR3 is TGTGCCAGCAGCCTCGGTCCAGGCACTCCCAAAAATGAGCAGTTCTTC. Protein product: CASSLGPGTPKNEQFF.

The table lists this clonotype with a few counts. The rearrangement uses TRBV7-2 and TRBJ2-2, with D maybe TRBD1 (6 bases). The CDR3 is 15 amino acids. V lost 3 bases and J lost 3, with 11 bases in between. Germline V gene lookup returns CDR1 SGHTA and CDR2 FQGNSA. In DNA form, the CDR3 reads TGTGCCAGCAGCTTCGGCACAGGGTACACCGGGGAGCTGTTTTTT. It is translated as CASSFGTGYTGELFF.

This clonotype has at least ten counts. This chain joins TRBV20-1 and TRBJ2-1; 9 bases align to TRBD2. Germline CDR1 DFQATT, CDR2 SNEGSKA (reference sequence). This CDR3 has 15 amino acids. V lost 1 base to trimming and J lost 8 bases; unmatched junction nucleotides: 9. In DNA, the CDR3 is TGCAGTGCTAGAGGTTCCCTAGCGGGGTATTATGAGCAGTTCTTC. It encodes CSARGSLAGYYEQFF.

The V call is TRBV3-1, the J call TRBJ2-1; 10 positions match TRBD2. The CDR3 runs 16 residues. CDR1 and CDR2 (germline): LGHDT, YNNKEL (reference sequence). V shed 4 bases, J shed 7 bases, and the junction held 10 bases outside the gene matches. CDR3 residues: CASSPQGTSASNEQFF. CDR3 DNA: TGTGCCAGCAGCCCCCAAGGGACTAGCGCGTCGAATGAGCAGTTCTTC.

The sample holds a few counts of this clonotype. The chain uses TRBV7-9 and TRBJ2-1, with D tentatively TRBD2 (6 bases). The V and J ends lost 5 bases and 0 bases respectively, with 11 bases between them. The CDR3 sequence is 15 residues long. Germline V CDR1 and CDR2: SEHNR, FQNEAQ (reference sequence). For the CDR3, the DNA is TGTGCCAGCAGCCAACTAGCTGTCTCCTACAATGAGCAGTTCTTC. It yields the protein CASSQLAVSYNEQFF.

This clonotype was picked up a small number of times. The chain links TRBV5-1 to TRBJ1-1, with D uncertain. The CDR3 length is 17 residues. V lost 4 bases and J lost 0, with 19 bases in between. Germline V gene sequence: CDR1 SGHRS, CDR2 YFSETQ. CDR3 region: CASSLRTPRLMNTEAFF. The CDR3 nucleotides read TGCGCCAGCAGCCTGCGGACGCCTCGGCTCATGAACACTGAAGCTTTCTTT.